Sequencing of this T cell receptor beta chain was carried out in a study of blood T cell repertoires in COVID-19. Turning to the study itself: Whether acute or convalescent, the COVID-19 samples came from the United States, Italy and Spain.

There are 14 residues in the CDR3. The V gene's germline CDR1 is GTSNPN and CDR2 SVGIG (reference sequence). Trimming took 2 bases from V and 4 from J; bases not matched to a gene: 2. Assay: immunoSEQ multiplex PCR; the TCRdb copy retains only in-frame clones and omits some. Here the sample spans 60,000 to 85,000 clones, about 80% being singletons. The sequenced sample was peripheral blood. The clonotype comes from a man aged 70 or older who had recovered from COVID-19. This chain joins TRBV30 and TRBJ2-1, with TRBD2 matching 10 bases. The CDR3 here is CAWSSLAGYNEQFF. DNA for the CDR3: TGTGCCTGGAGTTCACTAGCGGGATACAATGAGCAGTTCTTC.